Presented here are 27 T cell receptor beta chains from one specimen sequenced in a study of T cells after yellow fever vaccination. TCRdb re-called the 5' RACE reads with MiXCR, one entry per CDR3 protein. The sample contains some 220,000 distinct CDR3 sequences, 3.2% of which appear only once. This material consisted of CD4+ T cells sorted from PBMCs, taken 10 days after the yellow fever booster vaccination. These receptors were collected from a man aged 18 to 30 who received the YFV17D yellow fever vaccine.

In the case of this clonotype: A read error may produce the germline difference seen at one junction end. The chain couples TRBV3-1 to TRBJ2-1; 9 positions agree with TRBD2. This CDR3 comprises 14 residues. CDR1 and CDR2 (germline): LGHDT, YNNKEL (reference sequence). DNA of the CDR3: TGTGCCACCAGCAAGCGGGGGGCCGGGAATGAGCAGTTCTTC. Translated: CATSKRGAGNEQFF.

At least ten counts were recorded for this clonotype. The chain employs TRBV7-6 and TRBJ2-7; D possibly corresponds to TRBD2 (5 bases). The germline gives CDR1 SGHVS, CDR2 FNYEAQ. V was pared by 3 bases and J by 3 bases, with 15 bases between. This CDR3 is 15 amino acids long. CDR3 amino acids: CASSLGSVGVYEQYV. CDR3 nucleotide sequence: TGTGCCAGCAGCTTGGGGAGCGTGGGTGTCTACGAGCAGTACGTC.

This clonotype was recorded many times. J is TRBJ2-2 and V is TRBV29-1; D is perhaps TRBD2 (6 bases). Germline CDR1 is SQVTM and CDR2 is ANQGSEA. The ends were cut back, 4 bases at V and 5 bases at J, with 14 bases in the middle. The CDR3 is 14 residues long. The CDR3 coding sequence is TGCAGCGTTGTTTGGGGGGTGCATACCGGGGAGCTGTTTTTT. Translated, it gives CSVVWGVHTGELFF.

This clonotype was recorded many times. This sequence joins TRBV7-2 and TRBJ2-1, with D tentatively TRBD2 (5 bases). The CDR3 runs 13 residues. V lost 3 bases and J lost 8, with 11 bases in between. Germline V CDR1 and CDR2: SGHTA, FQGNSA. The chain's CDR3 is CASSFRPGDEQFF. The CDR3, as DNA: TGTGCCAGCAGCTTCAGACCCGGGGATGAGCAGTTCTTC. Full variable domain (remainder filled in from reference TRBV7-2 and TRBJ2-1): GAGVSQSPSNKVTEKGKDVELRCDPISGHTALYWYRQSLGQGLEFLIYFQGNSAPDKSGLPSDRFSAERTGGSVSTLTIQRTQQEDSAVYLCASSFRPGDEQFFGPGTRLTVL.

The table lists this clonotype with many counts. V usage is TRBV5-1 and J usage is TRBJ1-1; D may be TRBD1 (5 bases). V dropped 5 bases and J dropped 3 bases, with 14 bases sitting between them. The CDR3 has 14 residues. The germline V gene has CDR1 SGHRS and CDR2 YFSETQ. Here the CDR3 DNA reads TGCGCCAGCAGGCTTCAAACAGGCTACACTGAAGCTTTCTTT. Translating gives CASRLQTGYTEAFF.

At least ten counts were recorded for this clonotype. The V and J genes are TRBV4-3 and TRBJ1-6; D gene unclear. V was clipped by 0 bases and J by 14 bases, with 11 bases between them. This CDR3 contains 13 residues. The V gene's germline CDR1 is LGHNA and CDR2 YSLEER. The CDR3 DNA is TGCGCCAGCAGCCAAGAAAGAAGGTCCTCCCTCCACTTT. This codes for CASSQERRSSLHF.

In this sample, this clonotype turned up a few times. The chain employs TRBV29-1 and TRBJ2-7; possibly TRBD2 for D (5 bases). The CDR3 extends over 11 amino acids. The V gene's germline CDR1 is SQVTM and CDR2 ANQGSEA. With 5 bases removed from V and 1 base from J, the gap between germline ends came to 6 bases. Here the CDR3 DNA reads TGCAGCGTTAGACTATCCTACGAGCAGTACTTC. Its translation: CSVRLSYEQYF.

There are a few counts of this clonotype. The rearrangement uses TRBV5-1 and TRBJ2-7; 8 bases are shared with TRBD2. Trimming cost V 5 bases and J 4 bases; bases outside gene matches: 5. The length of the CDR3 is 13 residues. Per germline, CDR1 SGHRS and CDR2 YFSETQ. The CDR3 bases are TGCGCCAGCAGAACGGGACTAGAGTACGAGCAGTACTTC. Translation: CASRTGLEYEQYF.

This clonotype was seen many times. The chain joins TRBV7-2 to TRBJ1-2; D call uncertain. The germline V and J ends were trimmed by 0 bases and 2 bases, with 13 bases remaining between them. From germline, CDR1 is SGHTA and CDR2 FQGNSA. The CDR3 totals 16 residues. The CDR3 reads CASSLALRTENYGYTF. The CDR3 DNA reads TGTGCCAGCAGCTTAGCGTTAAGGACGGAGAACTATGGCTACACCTTC.

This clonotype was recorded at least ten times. The CDR3 sequence is CASSVPNSDTQYF. CDR3 nucleotide sequence: TGTGCCAGCAGCGTGCCAAACTCAGATACGCAGTATTTT. The chain links TRBV9 to TRBJ2-3; D unresolved. This CDR3 has 13 amino acids. In germline, CDR1 is SGDLS, CDR2 YYNGEE. V lost 2 bases and J lost 4, with 8 bases in between.

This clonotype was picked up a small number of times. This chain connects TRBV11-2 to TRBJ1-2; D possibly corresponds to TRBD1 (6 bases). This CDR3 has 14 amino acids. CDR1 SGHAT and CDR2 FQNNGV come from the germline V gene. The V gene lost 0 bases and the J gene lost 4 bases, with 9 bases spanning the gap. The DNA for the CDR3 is TGTGCCAGCAGCTTAGATAAGGGGGGCTATGGCTACACCTTC. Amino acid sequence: CASSLDKGGYGYTF.

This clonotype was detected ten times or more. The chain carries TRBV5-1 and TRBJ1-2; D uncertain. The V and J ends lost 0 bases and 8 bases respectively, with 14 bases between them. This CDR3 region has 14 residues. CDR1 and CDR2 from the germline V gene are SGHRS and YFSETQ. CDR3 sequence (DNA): TGCGCCAGCAGCTTGGCCTCGAGGTCTAGAGGCTACACCTTC. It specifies CASSLASRSRGYTF.

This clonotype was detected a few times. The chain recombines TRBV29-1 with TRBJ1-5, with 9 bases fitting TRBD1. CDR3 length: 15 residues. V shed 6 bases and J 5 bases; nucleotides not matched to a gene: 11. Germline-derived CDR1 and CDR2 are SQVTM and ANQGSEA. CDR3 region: CSVASGTGRDQPQHF. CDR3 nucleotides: TGCAGCGTGGCCTCCGGGACAGGGAGAGATCAGCCCCAGCATTTT.

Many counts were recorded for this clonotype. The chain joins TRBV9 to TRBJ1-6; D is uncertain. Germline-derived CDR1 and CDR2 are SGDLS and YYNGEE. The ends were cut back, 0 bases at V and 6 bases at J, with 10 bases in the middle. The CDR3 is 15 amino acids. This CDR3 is CASSVDGVSNSPLHF. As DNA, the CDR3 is TGTGCCAGCAGCGTAGATGGGGTATCTAATTCACCCCTCCACTTT.

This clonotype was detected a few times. The CDR3 coding sequence is TGTGCCAGCAGCTTAGTGTTTACAACTAATGAAAAACTGTTTTTT. It translates to CASSLVFTTNEKLFF. The genes are TRBV7-2 and TRBJ1-4; D unresolved. The V end was cut by 1 base, the J end by 0 bases, with 6 bases between. This CDR3 contains 15 residues. Germline V gene lookup returns CDR1 SGHTA and CDR2 FQGNSA.

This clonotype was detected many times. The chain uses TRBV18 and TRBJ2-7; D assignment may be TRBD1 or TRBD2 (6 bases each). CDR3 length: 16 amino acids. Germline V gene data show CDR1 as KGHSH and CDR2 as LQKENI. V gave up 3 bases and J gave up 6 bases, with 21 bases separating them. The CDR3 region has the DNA TGTGCCAGCTCACCGGTGGATTTAGTAGGGGGGCTCGAGCAGTACTTC. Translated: CASSPVDLVGGLEQYF.

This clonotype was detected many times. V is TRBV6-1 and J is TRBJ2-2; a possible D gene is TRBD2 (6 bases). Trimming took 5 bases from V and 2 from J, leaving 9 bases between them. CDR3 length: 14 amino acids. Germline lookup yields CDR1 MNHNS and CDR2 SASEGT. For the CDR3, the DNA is TGTGCCAGCAGTAGGACTATCAACACCGGGGAGCTGTTTTTT. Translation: CASSRTINTGELFF.

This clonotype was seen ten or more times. CDR3 nucleotide sequence: TGTGCCATCAGTGATCAGGGGAGAGGTGAAGCTTTCTTT. This encodes CAISDQGRGEAFF. The chain uses TRBV10-3 and TRBJ1-1, with a weak D call TRBD1 (6 bases). Germline CDR1 ENHRY, CDR2 SYGVKD. There are 13 residues in the CDR3. Between the trimmed V and J ends, which lost 3 bases and 7 bases, there was a span of 12 bases.

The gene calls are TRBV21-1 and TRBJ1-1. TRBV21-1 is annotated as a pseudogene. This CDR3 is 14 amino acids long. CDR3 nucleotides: TGTGCCAGCAGCAAGACGGGGATTGACACTGAAGCTTTCTTT. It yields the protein CASSKTGIDTEAFF.

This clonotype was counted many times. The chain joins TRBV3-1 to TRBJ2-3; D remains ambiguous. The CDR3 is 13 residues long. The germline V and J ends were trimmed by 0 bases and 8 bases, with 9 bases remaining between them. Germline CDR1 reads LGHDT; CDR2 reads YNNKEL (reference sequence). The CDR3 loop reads CASSQEASGTQYF. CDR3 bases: TGTGCCAGCAGCCAAGAGGCGAGTGGTACGCAGTATTTT.

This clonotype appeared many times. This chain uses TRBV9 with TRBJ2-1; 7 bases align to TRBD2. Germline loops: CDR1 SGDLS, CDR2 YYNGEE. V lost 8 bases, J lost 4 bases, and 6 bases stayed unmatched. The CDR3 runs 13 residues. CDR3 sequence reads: CASSREVYNEQFF. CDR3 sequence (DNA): TGTGCCAGTAGCCGGGAGGTTTACAATGAGCAGTTCTTC.

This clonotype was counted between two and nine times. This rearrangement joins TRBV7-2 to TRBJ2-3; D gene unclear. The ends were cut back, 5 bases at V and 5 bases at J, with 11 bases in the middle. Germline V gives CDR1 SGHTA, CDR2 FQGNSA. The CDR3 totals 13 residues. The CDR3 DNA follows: TGTGCCAGCAGCCCGATGTTGGGAGATACGCAGTATTTT. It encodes CASSPMLGDTQYF.

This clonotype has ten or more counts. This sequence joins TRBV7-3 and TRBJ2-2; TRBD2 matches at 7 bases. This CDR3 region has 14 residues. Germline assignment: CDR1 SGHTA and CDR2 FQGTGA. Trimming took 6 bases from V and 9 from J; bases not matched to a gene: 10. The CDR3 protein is CASSQAGRDRELFF. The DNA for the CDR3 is TGTGCCAGCAGTCAAGCGGGGAGGGATAGGGAGCTGTTTTTT.

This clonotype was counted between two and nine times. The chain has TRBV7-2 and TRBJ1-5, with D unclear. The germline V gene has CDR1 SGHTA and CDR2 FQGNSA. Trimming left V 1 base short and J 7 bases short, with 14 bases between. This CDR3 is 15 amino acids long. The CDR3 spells CASSLGGDKRQPQHF. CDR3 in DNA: TGTGCCAGCAGCTTAGGTGGGGATAAGAGGCAGCCCCAGCATTTT. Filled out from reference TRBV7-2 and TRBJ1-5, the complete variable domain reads GAGVSQSPSNKVTEKGKDVELRCDPISGHTALYWYRQSLGQGLEFLIYFQGNSAPDKSGLPSDRFSAERTGGSVSTLTIQRTQQEDSAVYLCASSLGGDKRQPQHFGDGTRLSIL.

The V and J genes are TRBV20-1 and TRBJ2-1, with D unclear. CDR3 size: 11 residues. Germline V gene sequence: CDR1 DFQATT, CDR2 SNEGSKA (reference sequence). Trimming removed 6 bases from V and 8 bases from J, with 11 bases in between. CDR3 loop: CSAPLLYEQFF. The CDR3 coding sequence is TGCAGTGCGCCCCTCCTTTATGAGCAGTTCTTC.

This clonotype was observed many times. This chain's CDR3 is CSAALSRGSYEQYF. DNA of the CDR3: TGCAGTGCTGCCCTGAGTCGGGGGAGCTACGAGCAGTACTTC. This chain links TRBV20-1 with TRBJ2-7; possibly TRBD2 for D (6 bases). Germline CDR1 is DFQATT and CDR2 is SNEGSKA (reference sequence). This CDR3 has 14 amino acids. Trimming left V 5 bases short and J 3 bases short, with 17 bases between.

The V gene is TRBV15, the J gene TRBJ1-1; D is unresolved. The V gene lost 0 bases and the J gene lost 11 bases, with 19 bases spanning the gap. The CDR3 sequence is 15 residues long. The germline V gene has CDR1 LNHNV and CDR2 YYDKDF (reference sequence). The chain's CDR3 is CATSRDLGELGRAFF. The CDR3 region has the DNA TGTGCCACCAGCAGAGATCTTGGGGAATTAGGTAGGGCTTTCTTT. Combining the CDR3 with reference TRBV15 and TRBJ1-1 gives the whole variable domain DAMVIQNPRYQVTQFGKPVTLSCSQTLNHNVMYWYQQKSSQAPKLLFHYYDKDFNNEADTPDNFQSRRPNTSFCFLDIRSPGLGDTAMYLCATSRDLGELGRAFFGQGTRLTVV.